A selection of T cell receptor beta chains follows, all from one sample in a study of T cell changes during pregnancy in multiple sclerosis. The repertoire was sequenced with immunoSEQ multiplex PCR; TCRdb's copy has only in-frame clones and lacks some. Of about 64,000 clones listed, about 92% are singletons. Sequences were derived from peripheral blood, sampled in the third trimester of pregnancy. The receptors come from a female donor in good health, enrolled as a control in a pregnancy study. Each CDR3 is given with its conserved first and last residue. A D gene is named only where the DNA matches it firmly. Rows give clone size only sometimes, using once, few, many, or a class for an expanded clone.

j_gene,d_gene,v_gene,abundance,CDR3nt,CDR3aa
TRBJ2-5,TRBD1,TRBV7-7,.,TGTGCTAGCAGCTCCGCCCGGACAGGGAGAGAGACCCAGTACTTC,CASSSARTGRETQYF
TRBJ2-6,.,TRBV5-1,.,TGCGCCAGCAGCCTACTACAGGGCTCTGGGGCCAACGTCCTGACTTTC,CASSLLQGSGANVLTF
TRBJ2-3,TRBD1,TRBV14,.,TGTGCCAGCAGTTACTGGGACAGGGCGAGGGATACGCAGTATTTT,CASSYWDRARDTQYF
TRBJ1-1,.,TRBV27,.,TGTGCCAGCAGTCCAACACCGCGGGGAAACACTGAAGCTTTCTTT,CASSPTPRGNTEAFF
TRBJ1-1,TRBD1,TRBV5-4,.,TGTGCCAGCACCAACTTGGGGGCAGGGGGAACTGAAGCTTTCTTT,CASTNLGAGGTEAFF
TRBJ2-7,TRBD2,TRBV4-2,.,TGTGCCAGCAGCCGGGAAGCTAGCGGACCGTTGGGTGAGCAGTACTTC,CASSREASGPLGEQYF
TRBJ1-1,.,TRBV5-1,.,TGCGCCAGCAGCGAGACAGGCAGGGGGAACACTGAAGCTTTCTTT,CASSETGRGNTEAFF
TRBJ2-7,TRBD1,TRBV6-1,.,TGTGCCAGCAGTGAAGAGGGGGACAGGGTGTCCTACGAGCAGTACTTC,CASSEEGDRVSYEQYF
TRBJ1-5,.,TRBV7-2,.,TGTGCCAGCAGCACGGGGGTTAGCAATCAGCCCCAGCATTTT,CASSTGVSNQPQHF
TRBJ1-2,.,TRBV4-3,.,TGCGCCAGCAGCCAAGAGGGGGACGGAGGGTATGGCTACACCTTC,CASSQEGDGGYGYTF
TRBJ2-1,TRBD2,TRBV6-4,.,TGTGCCAGCAGTGACGACCAGCGGGGGGATGAGCAGTTCTTC,CASSDDQRGDEQFF
TRBJ2-1,TRBD2,TRBV7-7,.,TGTGCCAGCAGCCCGACTAGCGGGAGTCTTAATGAGCAGTTCTTC,CASSPTSGSLNEQFF
TRBJ1-4,.,TRBV5-5,.,TGTGCCAGCAGCCTAGCCCCGGGGATTGATGAAAAACTGTTTTTT,CASSLAPGIDEKLFF
TRBJ2-1,TRBD2,TRBV19,.,TGTGCCAGTAGTGTCAGCGGGAGTATGCCGAATGAGCAGTTCTTC,CASSVSGSMPNEQFF
TRBJ1-2,TRBD1,TRBV6-1,.,TGTGCCAGCAGTGAATCGGTTTGGACAGGGGGTTTCGGCTACACCTTC,CASSESVWTGGFGYTF
TRBJ1-4,TRBD1,TRBV4-1,.,TGCGCCAGCAGCCACTCCGGGACAGCAACTAATGAAAAACTGTTTTTT,CASSHSGTATNEKLFF
TRBJ2-6,TRBD1,TRBV7-7,once,TGTGCCAGCAGCTTAGCCTTCGTCCAGGGGGCGAGCTCTGGGGCCAACGTCCTGACTTTC,CASSLAFVQGASSGANVLTF
TRBJ1-4,TRBD1,TRBV7-9,.,TGTGCCAGCAGCGAAAGCACAGGGGGCCTAGGAACTAATGAAAAACTGTTTTTT,CASSESTGGLGTNEKLFF
TRBJ1-5,.,TRBV30,.,TGTGCCTGGAGTGTCCTCGGGAATCAGCCCCAGCATTTT,CAWSVLGNQPQHF
TRBJ2-5,.,TRBV19,.,TGTGCCAGTAGTAGATGGGGCACACAAGAGACCCAGTACTTC,CASSRWGTQETQYF
TRBJ2-5,.,TRBV11-2,.,TGTGCCAGCAGCCCACGCCCCTGGGAGTGGGAGACCCAGTACTTC,CASSPRPWEWETQYF
TRBJ2-2,TRBD2,TRBV5-1,.,TGCGCCAGCAGAGGGACTAGCGGGGCCTACACCGGGGAGCTGTTTTTT,CASRGTSGAYTGELFF
TRBJ1-6,.,TRBV15,.,TGTGCCACCAGCAGGGACAGTACGAGCTCCTATAATTCACCCCTCCACTTT,CATSRDSTSSYNSPLHF
TRBJ2-1,TRBD1,TRBV6-1,.,TGTGCCAGCCCGGACAGGGGGATTTACAATGAGCAGTTCTTC,CASPDRGIYNEQFF
TRBJ2-5,TRBD1,TRBV6-1,.,TGTGCCAGCAGTGCGGACAGGGGGCAACAAGAGACCCAGTACTTC,CASSADRGQQETQYF
TRBJ2-7,TRBD1,TRBV11-3,once,TGTGCCAGCAGCTTGGGCGGGACAGGTGAGCACGAGCAGTACTTC,CASSLGGTGEHEQYF
TRBJ2-1,TRBD2,TRBV19,.,TGTGCCAGTAGTAACTTTCGACTAGCGGGGGCCTCCTACAATGAGCAGTTCTTC,CASSNFRLAGASYNEQFF
TRBJ1-5,.,TRBV7-8,.,TGTGCCAGCAGCCCTGGGGAGGTCGGGTTTAGCAATCAGCCCCAGCATTTT,CASSPGEVGFSNQPQHF
TRBJ2-7,TRBD2,TRBV19,.,TGTGCCAGTAGCCGGCCTAGCGGGAGCTCCTACGAGCAGTACTTC,CASSRPSGSSYEQYF
TRBJ1-3,.,TRBV9,.,TGTGCCAGCAGCGTAGCTCCCGCCGAGGGAAACACCATATATTTT,CASSVAPAEGNTIYF
TRBJ2-3,.,TRBV18,.,TGTGCCAGCTCACCTCTGGACTATCCCACAGATACGCAGTATTTT,CASSPLDYPTDTQYF
TRBJ1-2,.,TRBV5-1,.,TGCGCCAGCAGCTTGCAGGGGTCGTATGGCTACACCTTC,CASSLQGSYGYTF
TRBJ2-1,TRBD2,TRBV2,.,TGTGCCAGCACTTCCGGTGGCGCGGGGGGGCCTTTCTATGAGCAGTTCTTC,CASTSGGAGGPFYEQFF
TRBJ1-3,TRBD1,TRBV13,.,TGTGCCAGCAGGGGGACAGGGGGCTCTGGAAACACCATATATTTT,CASRGTGGSGNTIYF
TRBJ1-5,.,TRBV2,few,TGTGCCAGCAGTGAGCAGGGCTTCCCGGATCAGCCCCAGCATTTT,CASSEQGFPDQPQHF
TRBJ1-4,TRBD1,TRBV10-3,.,TGTGCCATCAGTGACTCAACAGGGGATCATAAGCCACTGTTTTTT,CAISDSTGDHKPLFF
TRBJ1-5,.,TRBV5-3,.,TGTGCCAGATCCGGATCGCGGGACGGCGATAATCAGCCCCAGCATTTT,CARSGSRDGDNQPQHF
TRBJ2-5,TRBD2,TRBV5-5,.,TGTGCCAGCAGGGCCGGGACTAGCGGTCCCCAAGAGACCCAGTACTTC,CASRAGTSGPQETQYF
TRBJ1-3,TRBD1,TRBV30,once,TGTGCCTGGAGTACACTAAGACAGGGGGATCCTGACGCGCCAGGAAACACCATATATTTT,CAWSTLRQGDPDAPGNTIYF
TRBJ2-5,TRBD1,TRBV5-1,.,TGCGCCAGCAGCTCCCCGGCGACAGGGATAGGGGAGACCCAGTACTTC,CASSSPATGIGETQYF
TRBJ1-4,TRBD1,TRBV16,.,TGTGCCAGCAGCCAATGGGACAGGGAGGATGAAAAACTGTTTTTT,CASSQWDREDEKLFF
TRBJ1-2,.,TRBV6-5,.,TGTGCCAGCAGTTATTGGGGGGAAGGCTACACCTTC,CASSYWGEGYTF
TRBJ2-1,.,TRBV5-4,once,TGTGCCAGCAGCTGGCGGGGCTCCTACAATGAGCAGTTCTTC,CASSWRGSYNEQFF
TRBJ2-1,TRBD2,TRBV27,.,TGTGCCAGCAGTTTACCCTCAACTAGCGGGAGAAATGAGCAGTTCTTC,CASSLPSTSGRNEQFF
TRBJ1-2,TRBD1,TRBV27,.,TGTGCCAGCAGTAAAAATAGGAGACAGGGACCTAACTATGGCTACACCTTC,CASSKNRRQGPNYGYTF
TRBJ2-3,.,TRBV30,.,TGTGCCTGGAGTGTACCTGGGGCCACAGATACGCAGTATTTT,CAWSVPGATDTQYF
TRBJ1-1,.,TRBV6-5,.,TGTGCCAGCAGTCGGGCGGGTGAAGCTTTCTTT,CASSRAGEAFF
TRBJ2-1,TRBD2,TRBV7-2,.,TGTGCCAGCAGTTTCACTAGCGGGCAGCAGTTCTTC,CASSFTSGQQFF
TRBJ2-3,TRBD2,TRBV7-6,.,TGTGCCAGCAGCCGAAGCGGGAGCGGCACAGATACGCAGTATTTT,CASSRSGSGTDTQYF
TRBJ1-3,.,TRBV30,.,TGTGCCTGGAGGCGCTCTGGAAACACCATATATTTT,CAWRRSGNTIYF